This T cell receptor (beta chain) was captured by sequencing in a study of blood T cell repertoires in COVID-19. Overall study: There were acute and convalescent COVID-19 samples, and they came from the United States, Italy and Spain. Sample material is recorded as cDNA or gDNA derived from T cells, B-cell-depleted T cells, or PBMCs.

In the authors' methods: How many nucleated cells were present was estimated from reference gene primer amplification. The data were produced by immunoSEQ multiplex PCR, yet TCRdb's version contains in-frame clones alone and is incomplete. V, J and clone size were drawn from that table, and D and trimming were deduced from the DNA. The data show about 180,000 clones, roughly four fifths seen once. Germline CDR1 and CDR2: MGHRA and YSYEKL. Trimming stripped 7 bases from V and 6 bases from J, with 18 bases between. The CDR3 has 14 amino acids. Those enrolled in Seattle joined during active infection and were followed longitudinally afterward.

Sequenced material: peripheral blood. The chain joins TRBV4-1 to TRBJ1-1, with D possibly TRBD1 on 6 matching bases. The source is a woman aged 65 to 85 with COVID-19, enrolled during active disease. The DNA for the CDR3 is TGCGCCAGCACAACAACAGGGCGGTACGCTGAAGCTTTCTTT. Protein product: CASTTTGRYAEAFF.